These 32 T cell receptor beta chains came from one sample sequenced in a study of identical twins. TCRdb redid the calling of the 5' RACE reads with MiXCR, one entry per CDR3 protein. The table includes about 470,000 distinct CDR3 sequences, approximately 25% detected once. This sample also belongs to another study, concerning T cells expressing NK-cell markers.

Sample: CD4+ T cells sorted from blood. The receptors derive from a woman under 30 in good health.

There are a few counts of this clonotype. This chain uses TRBV18 with TRBJ2-1, with D unclear. The CDR3 contains 16 residues. V lost 3 bases and J lost 3, with 15 bases in between. Germline values: CDR1 KGHSH, CDR2 LQKENI. CDR3 region: CASSPGGGLVYNEQFF. The CDR3 DNA reads TGTGCCAGCTCACCCGGCGGTGGGCTTGTCTACAATGAGCAGTTCTTC. Variable domain in full (rest from reference TRBV18 and TRBJ2-1): NAGVMQNPRHLVRRRGQEARLRCSPMKGHSHVYWYRQLPEEGLKFMVYLQKENIIDESGMPKERFSAEFPKEGPSILRIQQVVRGDSAAYFCASSPGGGLVYNEQFFGPGTRLTVL.

The V gene is TRBV5-1, the J gene TRBJ2-3; D is unresolved. CDR1 is SGHRS, CDR2 YFSETQ, per germline. V lost 0 bases to trimming and J lost 0 bases, with 14 bases between them. CDR3 size: 17 residues. The CDR3 region is CASSLGAGGSSTDTQYF. The CDR3 DNA is TGCGCCAGCAGCTTGGGGGCCGGCGGTTCTAGCACAGATACGCAGTATTTT.

The genes are TRBV6-1 and TRBJ1-2, with TRBD1 as a possible D gene (6 bases). The germline V and J ends were trimmed by 4 bases and 7 bases, with 16 bases remaining between them. This CDR3 comprises 14 residues. The germline V gene has CDR1 MNHNS and CDR2 SASEGT. CDR3 residues: CASSGDRGALGYTF. The CDR3 coding sequence is TGTGCCAGCAGTGGAGATAGGGGGGCGCTTGGCTACACCTTC.

The chain is built from TRBV12-3 or TRBV12-4 and TRBJ2-1; TRBD2 is a possible D gene (5 bases). CDR3 size: 16 residues. Trimming stripped 6 bases from V and 5 bases from J, with 20 bases between. The CDR3: CASSSGRSSGNNEQFF. CDR3 coding DNA: TGTGCCAGCAGCTCAGGCCGGAGCTCGGGGAACAATGAGCAGTTCTTC.

The V call is TRBV6-2 or TRBV6-3, the J call TRBJ2-7, with 8 nucleotides matching TRBD1. Trimming at V came to 7 bases and at J to 4 bases, leaving 9 bases not matched to a gene. The germline gives CDR1 MNHEY, CDR2 SVGEGT. This CDR3 spans 14 amino acids. CDR3 sequence: CASNGGQGSYEQYF. The CDR3 region has the DNA TGTGCCAGCAACGGCGGACAGGGATCGTACGAGCAGTACTTC.

This clonotype was counted a few times. V usage is TRBV6-1 and J usage is TRBJ2-1; tentative D call: TRBD1 (6 bases). The CDR3 runs 13 residues. Germline values: CDR1 MNHNS, CDR2 SASEGT. The germline V and J ends were trimmed by 6 bases and 9 bases, with 15 bases remaining between them. The CDR3 DNA sequence: TGTGCCAGCAGACATGCCCGGGACACTGAGCAGTTCTTC. Protein sequence: CASRHARDTEQFF.

This clonotype was counted between two and nine times. The V gene is TRBV6-8, the J gene TRBJ2-7; D gene unclear. Deletions cut 6 bases from V and 1 base from J, with 10 bases between. The CDR3 covers 13 residues. Germline CDR1 and CDR2: MNHGY and SAAAGT. Written as DNA, the CDR3 is TGTGCCAGCAGGAGGACCCGATCCTACGAGCAGTACTTC. Residues: CASRRTRSYEQYF.

The genes are TRBV19 and TRBJ2-7; 7 nucleotides agree with TRBD2. Germline loops: CDR1 LNHDA, CDR2 SQIVND (reference sequence). Trimming at V came to 4 bases and at J to 7 bases, leaving 13 bases not matched to a gene. This CDR3 spans 15 amino acids. In DNA, the CDR3 is TGTGCCAGTAGTAGCCGCGGGGGAAAGCGTTTTGAGCAGTACTTC. Protein: CASSSRGGKRFEQYF. The variable domain in full, completed from reference TRBV19 and TRBJ2-7, reads DGGITQSPKYLFRKEGQNVTLSCEQNLNHDAMYWYRQDPGQGLRLIYYSQIVNDFQKGDIAEGYSVSREKKESFPLTVTSAQKNPTAFYLCASSSRGGKRFEQYFGPGTRLTVT.

This clonotype was detected a few times. This chain uses TRBV6-1 with TRBJ2-5, with TRBD2 matching 13 bases. Germline V lookup: CDR1 MNHNS, CDR2 SASEGT. The CDR3 totals 15 residues. V lost 6 bases, J lost 3 bases, and 4 bases stayed unmatched. Here the CDR3 reads CASRWGTSGKETQYF. CDR3 DNA sequence: TGTGCCAGCAGATGGGGGACTAGCGGGAAAGAGACCCAGTACTTC.

The V call is TRBV6-2 or TRBV6-3, the J call TRBJ2-7, with TRBD2 identical over 7 bases. Per germline, CDR1 MNHEY and CDR2 SVGEGT. V lost 6 bases and J lost 12; bases outside the gene matches: 11. CDR3 length: 12 amino acids. For the CDR3, the DNA is TGTGCCAGCAGAAGACTCGCGGGGGATCCGTACTTC. Translation: CASRRLAGDPYF.

This clonotype was found a few times. This chain connects TRBV5-5 to TRBJ2-7; D remains unclear. Germline V gives CDR1 SGHKS, CDR2 YYEKEE (reference sequence). The germline V and J ends were trimmed by 2 bases and 5 bases, with 8 bases remaining between them. The CDR3 runs to 12 residues. The CDR3 loop is CASSFAWDEQYF. In DNA, the CDR3 is TGTGCCAGCAGCTTTGCGTGGGACGAGCAGTACTTC.

The rearrangement uses TRBV20-1 and TRBJ2-7; the D call may be TRBD1 or TRBD2 (5 bases each). The CDR3 totals 14 residues. In germline, CDR1 is DFQATT, CDR2 SNEGSKA (reference sequence). Between the trimmed V and J ends, which lost 0 bases and 5 bases, there was a span of 14 bases. The CDR3 region has the DNA TGCAGTGCTAGAGACCCGGGAACAGGCAACGAGCAGTACTTC. It yields the protein CSARDPGTGNEQYF.

The rearrangement joins TRBV3-1 to TRBJ2-3, with TRBD1 matching over 8 bases. V dropped 4 bases and J dropped 2; count of bases not matched to a gene: 8. Germline V lookup: CDR1 LGHDT, CDR2 YNNKEL (reference sequence). This CDR3 is 16 amino acids long. The CDR3 DNA reads TGTGCCAGCAGCCTCGGGACAGGCATATTCACAGATACGCAGTATTTT. Translation gives CASSLGTGIFTDTQYF.

This clonotype was seen more than once but under ten times. This sequence joins TRBV15 and TRBJ2-7; D not certain. Germline V CDR1 and CDR2: LNHNV, YYDKDF (reference sequence). The CDR3 totals 13 residues. Trimming pared 0 bases from V and 3 bases from J, leaving 6 bases between. The CDR3 reads CATSRDSNYEQYF. CDR3 DNA sequence: TGTGCCACCAGCAGAGACTCAAACTACGAGCAGTACTTC.

This chain uses TRBV2 with TRBJ2-5, with TRBD2 as a possible D gene (5 bases). The germline V gene has CDR1 SNHLY and CDR2 FYNNEI. The V end lost 6 bases, the J end lost 5 bases, and 10 bases lay between the germline ends. The CDR3 consists of 12 residues. The CDR3 spells CASSQQRETQYF. Here the CDR3 DNA reads TGTGCCAGCAGCCAACAGCGGGAGACCCAGTACTTC.

V is TRBV29-1 and J is TRBJ1-2; D not certain. Deletions cut 4 bases from V and 8 bases from J, with 14 bases between. The CDR3 is 12 amino acids. Germline V gene data show CDR1 as SQVTM and CDR2 as ANQGSEA. The CDR3 bases are TGCAGCGTTGGACAAAGCCTTATGGGCTACACCTTC. This translates into CSVGQSLMGYTF.

The chain is built from TRBV3-1 and TRBJ1-4, with D unclear. The CDR3 totals 15 residues. Germline CDR1 is LGHDT and CDR2 is YNNKEL (reference sequence). V was pared by 1 base and J by 5 bases, with 11 bases between. DNA for the CDR3: TGTGCCAGCAGCCAAGGACCTCTTGCGAATGAAAAACTGTTTTTT. This sequence encodes CASSQGPLANEKLFF.

This clonotype came up a few times. This chain joins TRBV29-1 and TRBJ2-5; tentative D call: TRBD1 (6 bases). V lost 6 bases and J lost 4, with 12 bases in between. CDR1 SQVTM and CDR2 ANQGSEA come from the germline V gene. This CDR3 spans 12 amino acids. The CDR3 DNA reads TGCAGCGTATCGACAGGACGAGAGACCCAGTACTTC. Its protein is CSVSTGRETQYF.

The V call is TRBV20-1, the J call TRBJ2-1; weak D call: TRBD1 (5 bases). CDR3 length: 12 amino acids. Trimming took off 3 bases at V and 3 bases at J, with 6 bases between the two ends. CDR1 DFQATT and CDR2 SNEGSKA come from the germline V gene (reference sequence). CDR3 in amino acids: CSASRVYNEQFF. The DNA of the CDR3 is TGCAGTGCTAGCAGGGTCTACAATGAGCAGTTCTTC.

This clonotype was detected only a few times. The chain couples TRBV10-3 to TRBJ2-5; unclear D gene. CDR3 length: 13 residues. V shed 5 bases and J shed 0 bases, with 7 bases lying between them. The germline V gene encodes CDR1 ENHRY and CDR2 SYGVKD. Here the CDR3 DNA reads TGTGCCATCAGTAACGGTAACCAAGAGACCCAGTACTTC. Its translation is CAISNGNQETQYF.

The genes are TRBV5-5 and TRBJ2-7; TRBD2 aligns across 10 bases. CDR3 length equals 15 residues. The V gene end was trimmed by 5 bases and the J gene end by 2 bases; junction bases not matched to a gene: 7. The germline V gene encodes CDR1 SGHKS and CDR2 YYEKEE (reference sequence). The CDR3 coding sequence is TGTGCCAGCAGAACGGGACTAGCGTCTACCTACGAGCAGTACTTC. It is translated as CASRTGLASTYEQYF.

The chain links TRBV7-9 to TRBJ2-5; TRBD1 matches at 7 bases. The CDR3 contains 15 residues. Germline-derived CDR1 and CDR2 are SEHNR and FQNEAQ (reference sequence). J gave up 4 bases and V 5 bases, and 10 bases lay outside the gene matches. CDR3 nucleotides: TGTGCCAGCAGCGTTGGCACAGGGGAAGTAGAGACCCAGTACTTC. Its protein product is CASSVGTGEVETQYF.

This clonotype was recorded a few times. The gene calls are TRBV9 and TRBJ2-7, with 9 bases fitting TRBD2. This CDR3 is 18 amino acids long. Germline V gene data show CDR1 as SGDLS and CDR2 as YYNGEE. V dropped 0 bases and J dropped 2; count of bases not matched to a gene: 12. The CDR3 spells CASSVALSSGSNPYEQYF. In nucleotides, the CDR3 is TGTGCCAGCAGCGTAGCCTTAAGTAGCGGGAGTAACCCCTACGAGCAGTACTTC.

CDR3 amino acids: CASNGLKGSNTEAFF. CDR3 bases: TGCGCCAGCAATGGCCTTAAGGGCTCGAACACTGAAGCTTTCTTT. The rearrangement uses TRBV5-1 and TRBJ1-1, with no clear D. Germline V gene data show CDR1 as SGHRS and CDR2 as YFSETQ. CDR3 size: 15 residues. Trimming shortened V by 6 bases and J by 1 base, and 16 bases separated the two germline ends.

This clonotype was seen a few times. The genes are TRBV5-1 and TRBJ2-5; 7 bases match TRBD1. The CDR3 contains 13 residues. V shed 4 bases, J shed 7 bases, and the junction held 7 bases outside the gene matches. In germline, CDR1 is SGHRS, CDR2 YFSETQ. This chain's CDR3 is CASSRDSEGTQYF. The CDR3 DNA reads TGCGCCAGCAGCCGGGACAGCGAGGGGACCCAGTACTTC.

This clonotype was observed at least ten times. One junction end disagrees with the germline gene, perhaps due to a read error. The chain is built from TRBV5-1 and TRBJ2-2, with D perhaps TRBD1 (5 bases). Looked up from germline, CDR1 is SGHRS and CDR2 is YFSETQ. CDR3 length: 16 amino acids. CDR3 residues: CASSLRGQGNTGELFF. CDR3 coding DNA: TGTGCCAGCAGTTTAAGGGGTCAGGGTAACACCGGGGAGCTGTTTTTT.

The gene calls are TRBV6-1 and TRBJ2-1, with TRBD1 matching over 8 bases. There are 15 residues in the CDR3. Germline V gene lookup returns CDR1 MNHNS and CDR2 SASEGT. Unmatched junction bases numbered 11, after V lost 6 bases and J lost 7 bases. The CDR3 nucleotides are TGTGCCAGCAGCCCCTCCAGGGGGCGCAGGAATGAGCAGTTCTTC. It yields the protein CASSPSRGRRNEQFF.

The chain links TRBV5-1 to TRBJ2-1; 8 positions match TRBD1. Germline V gives CDR1 SGHRS, CDR2 YFSETQ. Trimming took 5 bases from V and 5 from J; bases not matched to a gene: 12. The CDR3 totals 16 residues. Here the CDR3 DNA reads TGCGCCAGCAGGCGATCTACAGGGGGAGCTCACAATGAGCAGTTCTTC. It is translated as CASRRSTGGAHNEQFF. Using reference TRBV5-1 and TRBJ2-1 for the parts outside the CDR3, the full variable domain is KAGVTQTPRYLIKTRGQQVTLSCSPISGHRSVSWYQQTPGQGLQFLFEYFSETQRNKGNFPGRFSGRQFSNSRSEMNVSTLELGDSALYLCASRRSTGGAHNEQFFGPGTRLTVL.

This clonotype was seen a handful of times. This rearrangement joins TRBV25-1 to TRBJ2-3; 8 nucleotides agree with TRBD2. The CDR3 has 14 amino acids. Trimming removed 9 bases from V and 4 bases from J; junction bases left unmatched: 9. Germline CDR1 and CDR2: MGHDK and SYGVNS. Here the CDR3 DNA reads TGTGCCAGTAATCAAGCGGGAGCTTCAGATACGCAGTATTTT. Its protein product is CASNQAGASDTQYF.

This clonotype was detected a few times. The chain employs TRBV12-3 or TRBV12-4 and TRBJ2-1, with TRBD1 as a possible D gene (6 bases). The CDR3 loop spans 15 amino acids. Trimming pared 6 bases from V and 0 bases from J, leaving 12 bases between. The CDR3 region is CASSKTGSSYNEQFF. CDR3 coding DNA: TGTGCCAGCAGCAAAACAGGGAGCTCCTACAATGAGCAGTTCTTC.

The genes are TRBV3-1 and TRBJ2-3; D not certain. Germline V gene data show CDR1 as LGHDT and CDR2 as YNNKEL (reference sequence). The CDR3 covers 14 residues. V was cut by 0 bases and J by 5 bases, with 9 bases left in between. CDR3 in DNA: TGTGCCAGCAGCCAAGAGCCAGGAAAAGATACGCAGTATTTT. It codes for CASSQEPGKDTQYF.

This clonotype appeared a few times. J is TRBJ1-1 and V is TRBV5-1; D is unresolved. Trimming cost V 2 bases and J 0 bases, with 8 bases left between them. This CDR3 is 14 amino acids long. Germline-derived CDR1 and CDR2 are SGHRS and YFSETQ. CDR3 DNA: TGCGCCAGCAGCTTACCCGGGGTGAACACTGAAGCTTTCTTT. Its protein product is CASSLPGVNTEAFF.